This T cell receptor (beta chain) emerged from a study of T cells in women clearing cervical HPV infection. In the study overall: Only a few women had HLA typing results available.

Only in-frame clones appear in the TCRdb table, and some are missing; sequencing was by immunoSEQ multiplex PCR. This repertoire includes some 20,000 clones. Details on this clone: The DNA ends 3 residues before the CDR3 does, and the rest of the CDR3 is filled in from the germline J gene.

Germline V lookup: CDR1 LNHDA, CDR2 SQIVND (reference sequence). Trimming removed 6 bases from V and 7 bases from J; junction bases left unmatched: 8. The CDR3 is 14 residues long. The receptor was derived from a woman between 18 and 75 years old with a cervical HPV16 infection that either progressed to CIN3+ or cleared (not recorded which). Sequenced material: blood buffy coat. The V call is TRBV19, the J call TRBJ1-2; 10 bases line up with TRBD1. CDR3 region: CASRETGGSSGYTF. CDR3 bases read: TGTGCCAGTAGGGAGACAGGGGGCTCATCTGGC.